This is a list of T cell receptor beta chains from one sample in a study of T cell responses to AZD1222 COVID-19 vaccine. Method: immunoSEQ multiplex PCR; TCRdb's copy keeps in-frame clones and lacks some. This table has some 150,000 clones, about 93% appearing once. The specimen comprised peripheral blood, sampled on day 0 of AZD1222 vaccination. The receptors come from an adult in good health. CDR3s include the opening cysteine and the closing phenylalanine or tryptophan. The order of the fields is D gene, clone size, V gene, J gene, CDR3 DNA, CDR3 protein. A D gene is named only where the DNA matches it firmly. Not every row has a clone size; where given, it reads once, few, many or a size class.

D: TRBD2; size: few; V: TRBV6-5; J: TRBJ2-7; DNA: TGTGCCAGCTTGCGGGAGATCACCTACGAGCAGTACTTC; CDR3: CASLREITYEQYF
D: -; size: -; V: TRBV9; J: TRBJ2-7; DNA: TGTGCCAGCAGCATGACGGCGACCTACGAGCAGTACTTC; CDR3: CASSMTATYEQYF
D: -; size: -; V: TRBV25-1; J: TRBJ2-3; DNA: TGTGCCAGCAGTGAATTTAGCCAGGTCCCAAGTGGGAAGCAGTATTTT; CDR3: CASSEFSQVPSGKQYF
D: -; size: -; V: TRBV19; J: TRBJ1-5; DNA: TGTGCCAGTAGTATACTGGCCCCCCATCAGCCCCAGCATTTT; CDR3: CASSILAPHQPQHF
D: -; size: once; V: TRBV28; J: TRBJ1-1; DNA: TGTGCCAGCACCACTGGAAGCACTGAAGCTTTCTTT; CDR3: CASTTGSTEAFF
D: -; size: -; V: TRBV27; J: TRBJ1-2; DNA: TGTGCCAGCCCAGGGGCAATAGGCTACACCTTC; CDR3: CASPGAIGYTF
D: TRBD1; size: -; V: TRBV19; J: TRBJ2-1; DNA: TGTGCCAGTAACCCGGGACAGGGCTACAATGAGCAGTTCTTC; CDR3: CASNPGQGYNEQFF
D: TRBD2; size: -; V: TRBV28; J: TRBJ2-5; DNA: TGTGCCAGCAGCCTAGCGGGAGAGACCCAGTACTTC; CDR3: CASSLAGETQYF
D: -; size: -; V: TRBV30; J: TRBJ1-1; DNA: TGTGCCTGGAGTGCCCGCTCGGGTGAAGCTTTCTTT; CDR3: CAWSARSGEAFF
D: TRBD2; size: -; V: TRBV18; J: TRBJ2-1; DNA: TGTGCCAGCTCACCGACCGGGACTAGCGGGGACCTTAACGATGAGCAGTTCTTC; CDR3: CASSPTGTSGDLNDEQFF
D: -; size: -; V: TRBV6-2/TRBV6-3; J: TRBJ1-5; DNA: TGTGCCAGCAGTTACACCGCAGGGTTCGGGCAGCCCCAGCATTTT; CDR3: CASSYTAGFGQPQHF
D: -; size: -; V: TRBV5-1; J: TRBJ2-1; DNA: TGCGCCAGCAGCCCAGAATTAGGTGCCTACAATGAGCAGTTCTTC; CDR3: CASSPELGAYNEQFF
D: -; size: -; V: TRBV2; J: TRBJ1-3; DNA: TGTGCCAGCAAGCAGGGCGTGAGAAACACCATATATTTT; CDR3: CASKQGVRNTIYF